This T cell receptor beta chain was found in a study of T-cell memory formation after mild COVID-19. Study at large: For the most part, TCR clusters were specific to one donor.

Broader study findings: Several responding clones turned up in pre-infection memory, indicating that cross-reactive memory may have taken part. Mostly located in CM and EM were contracting CD4+ clones, with contracting CD8+ clones located in EMRA. Researchers could not confirm that second-wave clones peaking on day 37 targeted SARS-CoV-2.

V lost 5 bases and J 5 bases, leaving 12 bases between the germline ends. CDR3 length: 13 residues. TCRdb itself ran the 5' RACE reads through MiXCR, one entry per CDR3 protein. This repertoire shows over 300,000 distinct CDR3 sequences, 20% to 25% found once; its top ten account for around 23%. Many counts were recorded for this clonotype. No antigen is known for it. The chain has TRBV12-3 or TRBV12-4 and TRBJ1-1, with unresolved D. The sequencing sample was made of PBMCs or a T cell subset sorted from them (not recorded which). The source of this sequence is a man aged 18 to 29 who had mild COVID-19 (a few samples of this study predate the infection). Cell type and time point are not known. The CDR3 DNA reads as TGTGCCAGCAGTCCCAATCGGCATACTGAAGCTTTCTTT. The encoded protein is CASSPNRHTEAFF.